These 21 T cell receptor beta chains were all obtained from the same sample, sequenced in a study of shared clonotypes between healthy human individuals (dated by TCRdb to between 2020 and 2021). CD8 naive samples were CD45RO-negative cells positively selected for CCR7, giving a CD45RA+CCR7+ population that excluded TemRA cells. The method was the immunoSEQ multiplex PCR assay. This is the immuneACCESS table as TCRdb keeps it, with only in-frame sequences that have V and J called. A part of the clones is gone; compared with another copy, unresolved V genes explain less than half, and the rest is unexplained. This sample holds roughly 1,800,000 clones; about 94% were observed only once. Of the sample, 1.2% falls within the top ten clones. Material for sequencing was naive CD8+ T cells sorted from blood. Interpreted using the paper, the cell subset or site label stands for: CD45RA+CCR7+. The receptors originated from a man between 18 and 29 years old in good health.

To note about this clone: Other DNA sequences in this sample translate to the same CDR3. The chain couples TRBV10-3 to TRBJ2-7, with D perhaps matching TRBD1 (6 bases). Trimming removed 0 bases at V and 0 bases at J, with 6 bases between. Germline V lookup: CDR1 ENHRY, CDR2 SYGVKD. The CDR3 has 14 residues. CDR3 amino acids: CAISESGASYEQYF. For the CDR3, the DNA is TGTGCCATCAGTGAGTCGGGGGCCTCCTACGAGCAGTACTTC.

This rearrangement joins TRBV18 to TRBJ2-6, with D perhaps TRBD1 or TRBD2 (5 bases each). CDR1 is KGHSH and CDR2 is LQKENI in the germline V gene. V was clipped by 2 bases and J by 4 bases, with 9 bases between them. This CDR3 region has 15 residues. CDR3 coding DNA: TGTGCCAGCTCACCAAACGGGGCCGGGGCCAACGTCCTGACTTTC. It yields the protein CASSPNGAGANVLTF.

The V and J genes are TRBV7-2 and TRBJ2-7; 9 bases are a match to TRBD1. CDR3 length: 14 residues. The V gene's germline CDR1 is SGHTA and CDR2 FQGNSA. V trimming: 1 base; J trimming: 4 bases; junction bases outside the gene matches: 2. The CDR3 DNA reads TGTGCCAGCAGCTTAGATGGGACAGGGTACGAGCAGTACTTC. This encodes CASSLDGTGYEQYF. Full variable domain (missing parts from reference TRBV7-2 and TRBJ2-7): GAGVSQSPSNKVTEKGKDVELRCDPISGHTALYWYRQSLGQGLEFLIYFQGNSAPDKSGLPSDRFSAERTGGSVSTLTIQRTQQEDSAVYLCASSLDGTGYEQYFGPGTRLTVT.

The chain's CDR3 is CASSRVTDGTQYF. For the CDR3, the DNA is TGTGCCAGCAGTCGAGTGACAGATGGGACCCAGTACTTC. V usage is TRBV7-9 and J usage is TRBJ2-5; tentative D call: TRBD1 (5 bases). CDR1 is SEHNR, CDR2 FQNEAQ, per germline (reference sequence). The CDR3 consists of 13 residues. The V gene lost 6 bases and the J gene lost 7 bases, with 15 bases spanning the gap. Variable domain in full (rest from reference TRBV7-9 and TRBJ2-5): DTGVSQNPRHKITKRGQNVTFRCDPISEHNRLYWYRQTLGQGPEFLTYFQNEAQLEKSRLLSDRFSAERPKGSFSTLEIQRTEQGDSAMYLCASSRVTDGTQYFGPGTRLLVL.

In the case of this clone: The same CDR3 can be traced to other DNA sequences in this sample. V and J are TRBV15 and TRBJ1-5, with D perhaps matching TRBD1 (5 bases). Trimming stripped 1 base from V and 4 bases from J, with 8 bases between. The CDR3 runs 14 residues. Germline V lookup: CDR1 LNHNV, CDR2 YYDKDF (reference sequence). CDR3 sequence (DNA): TGTGCCACCAGCAGAGGGGGGGAGAATCAGCCCCAGCATTTT. Encoded protein: CATSRGGENQPQHF. Full variable domain (rest looked up from reference TRBV15 and TRBJ1-5): DAMVIQNPRYQVTQFGKPVTLSCSQTLNHNVMYWYQQKSSQAPKLLFHYYDKDFNNEADTPDNFQSRRPNTSFCFLDIRSPGLGDTAMYLCATSRGGENQPQHFGDGTRLSIL.

The rearrangement joins TRBV4-3 to TRBJ2-3; maybe TRBD1 (5 bases). This CDR3 is 16 amino acids long. Germline assignment: CDR1 LGHNA and CDR2 YSLEER. The V end lost 0 bases, the J end lost 2 bases, and 12 bases lay between the germline ends. The CDR3 reads CASSQDFPGLTDTQYF. CDR3 coding DNA: TGCGCCAGCAGCCAAGATTTTCCAGGGCTCACAGATACGCAGTATTTT.

CDR3 in amino acids: CASSYGEYYEQYF. CDR3 nucleotides: TGTGCCAGCAGTTACGGGGAGTACTACGAGCAGTACTTC. V gene TRBV6-5 combines with J gene TRBJ2-7, with TRBD2 as a possible D gene (5 bases). The germline gives CDR1 MNHEY, CDR2 SVGAGI. V was shortened by 2 bases and J by 3 bases, with 8 bases between the two germline ends. This CDR3 contains 13 residues.

The CDR3 DNA reads as TGTGCCAGCAGCGCCGGGACTAGGCCGGAGACCCAGTACTTC. It yields the protein CASSAGTRPETQYF. The rearrangement joins TRBV9 to TRBJ2-5, with 8 positions matching TRBD2. The CDR3 runs to 14 residues. The germline gives CDR1 SGDLS, CDR2 YYNGEE. J was trimmed by 5 bases and V by 3 bases; bases with no gene match: 6.

The chain has TRBV7-9 and TRBJ1-2, with a possible D match to TRBD1 (5 bases). V gave up 1 base and J gave up 4 bases, with 16 bases separating them. Germline CDR1 SEHNR, CDR2 FQNEAQ (reference sequence). The CDR3 runs to 16 residues. CDR3 region: CASSLVGRVEGYGYTF. The CDR3 DNA is TGTGCCAGCAGCTTAGTTGGCAGGGTCGAAGGCTATGGCTACACCTTC.

This clone came up once. This rearrangement joins TRBV19 to TRBJ1-6; D remains ambiguous. There are 17 residues in the CDR3. V dropped 2 bases and J dropped 0 bases, with 11 bases sitting between them. From germline, CDR1 is LNHDA and CDR2 SQIVND (reference sequence). CDR3 sequence: CASSIRAGPSYNSPLHF. As DNA, the CDR3 is TGTGCCAGTAGTATAAGGGCAGGCCCCTCCTATAATTCACCCCTCCACTTT.

This sequence joins TRBV7-8 and TRBJ1-6; D gene unclear. The germline V gene has CDR1 SGHVS and CDR2 FQNEAQ. The length of the CDR3 is 15 residues. The V end was cut by 1 base, the J end by 15 bases, with 19 bases between. CDR3 sequence: CASSLGGSPDFGLHF. The CDR3 nucleotides are TGTGCCAGCAGCTTAGGAGGGTCGCCGGATTTCGGCCTCCACTTT. The full variable domain, in which reference TRBV7-8 and TRBJ1-6 provide the parts outside the CDR3, is GAGVSQSPRYKVAKRGQDVALRCDPISGHVSLFWYQQALGQGPEFLTYFQNEAQLDKSGLPSDRFFAERPEGSVSTLKIQRTQQEDSAVYLCASSLGGSPDFGLHFGNGTRLTVT.

The chain couples TRBV9 to TRBJ1-5, with 10 bases aligning to TRBD1. The CDR3 contains 14 residues. Looked up from germline, CDR1 is SGDLS and CDR2 is YYNGEE. V was pared by 5 bases and J by 3 bases, with 2 bases of the junction left unmatched. CDR3 amino acids: CASRGTGVNQPQHF. Here the CDR3 DNA reads TGTGCCAGCAGGGGGACAGGGGTCAATCAGCCCCAGCATTTT.

This clone came up once. The rearrangement links TRBV29-1 to TRBJ1-5; weak D call: TRBD1 (5 bases). From germline, CDR1 is SQVTM and CDR2 ANQGSEA. The CDR3 contains 14 residues. V lost 7 bases, J lost 4 bases, and 17 bases lay in between. CDR3: CSAQVGEGNQPQHF. CDR3 in DNA: TGCAGCGCACAAGTCGGCGAGGGGAATCAGCCCCAGCATTTT.

The chain employs TRBV5-1 and TRBJ2-5; 9 positions match TRBD2. CDR3 length equals 15 residues. V shed 4 bases, J shed 5 bases, and the junction held 9 bases outside the gene matches. Germline CDR1 and CDR2: SGHRS and YFSETQ. CDR3 sequence: CASSDLAGTRETQYF. In DNA, the CDR3 is TGCGCCAGCAGCGACCTAGCGGGGACCCGGGAGACCCAGTACTTC.

The chain employs TRBV4-1 and TRBJ2-7; weak D call: TRBD1 (6 bases). This CDR3 comprises 13 residues. Germline CDR1 MGHRA, CDR2 YSYEKL. Trimming pared 2 bases from V and 4 bases from J, leaving 9 bases between. The CDR3 coding sequence is TGCGCCAGCAGCCAACGGACAGATTACGAGCAGTACTTC. This codes for CASSQRTDYEQYF.

The CDR3 bases are TGTGCCAGCAGCCTCGGTGAAGGCTACAATCAGCCCCAGCATTTT. Residues: CASSLGEGYNQPQHF. The V and J genes are TRBV7-6 and TRBJ1-5, with D hard to call. There are 15 residues in the CDR3. Germline CDR1 and CDR2: SGHVS and FNYEAQ. V gave up 5 bases and J gave up 3 bases, with 14 bases separating them.

The CDR3 is CASSVDGLAGSEQYF. CDR3 coding DNA: TGTGCCAGCAGCGTAGACGGACTAGCGGGGAGCGAGCAGTACTTC. V and J are TRBV9 and TRBJ2-7; 12 nucleotides agree with TRBD2. The CDR3 runs to 15 residues. Looked up from germline, CDR1 is SGDLS and CDR2 is YYNGEE. Unmatched junction bases numbered 4, after V lost 0 bases and J lost 6 bases.

This rearrangement joins TRBV6-1 to TRBJ1-1, with a tentative D call TRBD1 (5 bases). This CDR3 region has 12 residues. Trimming pared 8 bases from V and 0 bases from J, leaving 7 bases between. The germline V gene encodes CDR1 MNHNS and CDR2 SASEGT. The chain's CDR3 is CASGGLNTEAFF. CDR3 nucleotides: TGTGCCAGCGGGGGGTTGAACACTGAAGCTTTCTTT.

This clone showed up just a few times. This sequence joins TRBV14 and TRBJ1-1, with TRBD1 as a possible D gene (5 bases). CDR1 and CDR2 from the germline V gene are SGHDN and FVKESK. Between the trimmed V and J ends, which lost 0 bases and 10 bases, there was a span of 12 bases. This CDR3 comprises 13 residues. As DNA, the CDR3 is TGTGCCAGCAGCCAAGATTGGGAGAGGGGAGCTTTCTTT. Protein product: CASSQDWERGAFF.

J is TRBJ2-7 and V is TRBV4-3, with 12 bases identical to TRBD2. The V gene end was trimmed by 0 bases and the J gene end by 0 bases; junction bases not matched to a gene: 6. This CDR3 spans 18 amino acids. CDR1 and CDR2 (germline): LGHNA, YSLEER. The chain's CDR3 is CASSQETGLAGPSYEQYF. CDR3 sequence (DNA): TGCGCCAGCAGCCAAGAGACGGGACTAGCGGGCCCCTCCTACGAGCAGTACTTC.

The rearrangement links TRBV13 to TRBJ2-3, with 7 bases lining up with TRBD1. The CDR3 totals 16 residues. Germline values: CDR1 PRHDT, CDR2 FYEKMQ (reference sequence). The ends lost 5 bases at V and 0 bases at J; junction bases unmatched: 8. The CDR3 nucleotides read TGTGCCAGCAGCCCTCCAGGGACAGCTAGCACAGATACGCAGTATTTT. Its protein is CASSPPGTASTDTQYF.